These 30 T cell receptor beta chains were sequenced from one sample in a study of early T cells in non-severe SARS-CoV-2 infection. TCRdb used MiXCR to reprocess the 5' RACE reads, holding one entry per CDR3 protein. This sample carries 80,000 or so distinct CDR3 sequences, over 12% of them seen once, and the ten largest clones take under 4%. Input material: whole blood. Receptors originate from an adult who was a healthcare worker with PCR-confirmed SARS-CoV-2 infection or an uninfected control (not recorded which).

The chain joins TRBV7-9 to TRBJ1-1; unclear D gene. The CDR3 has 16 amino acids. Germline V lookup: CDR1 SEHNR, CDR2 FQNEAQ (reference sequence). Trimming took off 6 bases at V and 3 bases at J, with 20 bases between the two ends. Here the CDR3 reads CASRRPSLGLHTEAFF. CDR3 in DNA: TGTGCCAGCAGGCGCCCTTCTTTAGGTTTGCACACTGAAGCTTTCTTT. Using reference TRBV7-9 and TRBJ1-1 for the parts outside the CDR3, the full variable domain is DTGVSQNPRHKITKRGQNVTFRCDPISEHNRLYWYRQTLGQGPEFLTYFQNEAQLEKSRLLSDRFSAERPKGSFSTLEIQRTEQGDSAMYLCASRRPSLGLHTEAFFGQGTRLTVV.

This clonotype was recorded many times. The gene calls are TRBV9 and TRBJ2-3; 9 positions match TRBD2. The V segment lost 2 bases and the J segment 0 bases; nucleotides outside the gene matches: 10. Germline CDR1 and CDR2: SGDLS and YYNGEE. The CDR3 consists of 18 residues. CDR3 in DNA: TGTGCCAGCAGCGTTGAACCCCTAGCGGGGCCAAGCACAGATACGCAGTATTTT. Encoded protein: CASSVEPLAGPSTDTQYF.

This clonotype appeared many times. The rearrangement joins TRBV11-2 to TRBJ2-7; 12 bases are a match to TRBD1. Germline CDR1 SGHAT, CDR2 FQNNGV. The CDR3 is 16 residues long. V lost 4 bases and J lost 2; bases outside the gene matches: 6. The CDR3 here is CASSSPGTGGPYEQYF. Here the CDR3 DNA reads TGTGCCAGCAGCTCGCCCGGGACAGGGGGCCCCTACGAGCAGTACTTC.

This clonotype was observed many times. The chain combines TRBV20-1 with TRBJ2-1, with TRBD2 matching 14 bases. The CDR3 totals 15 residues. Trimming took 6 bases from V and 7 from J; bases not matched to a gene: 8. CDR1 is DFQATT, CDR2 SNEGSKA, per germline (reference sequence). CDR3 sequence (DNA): TGCAGTGCAGAGACTAGCGGGAGGGCCGAAAATGAGCAGTTCTTC. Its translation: CSAETSGRAENEQFF.

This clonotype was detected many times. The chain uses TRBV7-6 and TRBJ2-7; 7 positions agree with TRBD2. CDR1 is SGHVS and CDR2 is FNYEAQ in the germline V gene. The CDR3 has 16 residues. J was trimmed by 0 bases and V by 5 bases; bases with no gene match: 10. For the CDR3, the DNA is TGTGCCAGCAGCCCCGAGACAGCGGGGAACTCCTACGAGCAGTACTTC. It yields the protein CASSPETAGNSYEQYF.

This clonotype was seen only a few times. Here the CDR3 reads CASSIGQRGRTGELFF. As DNA, the CDR3 is TGTGCCAGTAGTATAGGGCAGCGGGGACGGACCGGGGAGCTGTTTTTT. The chain has TRBV19 and TRBJ2-2; 7 bases are shared with TRBD2. CDR3 length: 16 amino acids. The germline V gene encodes CDR1 LNHDA and CDR2 SQIVND (reference sequence). V shed 1 base, J shed 5 bases, and the junction held 7 bases outside the gene matches.

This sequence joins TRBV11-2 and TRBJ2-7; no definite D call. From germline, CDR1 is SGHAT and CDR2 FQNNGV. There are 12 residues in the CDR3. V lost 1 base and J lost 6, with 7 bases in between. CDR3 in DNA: TGTGCCAGCAGCTTAGGCCTATTCGAGCAGTACTTC. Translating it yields CASSLGLFEQYF.

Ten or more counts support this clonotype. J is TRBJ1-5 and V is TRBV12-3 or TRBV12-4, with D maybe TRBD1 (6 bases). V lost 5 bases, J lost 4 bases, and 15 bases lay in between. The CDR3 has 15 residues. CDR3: CASSRVGGPNQPQHF. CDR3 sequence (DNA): TGTGCCAGCAGTAGAGTCGGGGGGCCAAATCAGCCCCAGCATTTT.

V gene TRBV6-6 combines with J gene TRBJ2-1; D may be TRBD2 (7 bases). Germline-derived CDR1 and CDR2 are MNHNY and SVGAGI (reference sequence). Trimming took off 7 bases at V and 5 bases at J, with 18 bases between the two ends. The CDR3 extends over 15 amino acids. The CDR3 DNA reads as TGTGCCAGCATAAGGGGGAGGGCCATCCACAATGAGCAGTTCTTC. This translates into CASIRGRAIHNEQFF.

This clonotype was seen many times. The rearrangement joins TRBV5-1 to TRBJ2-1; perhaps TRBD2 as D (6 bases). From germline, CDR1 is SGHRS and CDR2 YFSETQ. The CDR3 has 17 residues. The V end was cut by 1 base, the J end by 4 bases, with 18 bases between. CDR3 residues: CASSLLGRDSLYNEQFF. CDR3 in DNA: TGCGCCAGCAGCTTGTTGGGGCGGGATTCTCTATACAATGAGCAGTTCTTC.

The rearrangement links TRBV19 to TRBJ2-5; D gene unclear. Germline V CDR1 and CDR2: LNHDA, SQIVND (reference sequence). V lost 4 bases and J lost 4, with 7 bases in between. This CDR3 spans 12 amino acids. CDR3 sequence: CASSNQAETQYF. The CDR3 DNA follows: TGTGCCAGTAGTAATCAGGCAGAGACCCAGTACTTC.

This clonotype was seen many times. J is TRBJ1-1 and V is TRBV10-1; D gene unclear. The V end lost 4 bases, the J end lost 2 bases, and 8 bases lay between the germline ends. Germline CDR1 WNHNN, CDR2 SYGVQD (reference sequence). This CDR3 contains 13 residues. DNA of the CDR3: TGCGCCAGCAGTGCTATCCAAAACACTGAAGCTTTCTTT. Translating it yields CASSAIQNTEAFF.

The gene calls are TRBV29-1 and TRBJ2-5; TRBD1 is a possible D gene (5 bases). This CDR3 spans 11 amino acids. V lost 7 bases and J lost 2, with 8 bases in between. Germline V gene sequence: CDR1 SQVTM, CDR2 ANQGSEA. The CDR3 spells CSGQGQETQYF. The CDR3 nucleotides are TGCAGCGGGCAGGGACAAGAGACCCAGTACTTC.

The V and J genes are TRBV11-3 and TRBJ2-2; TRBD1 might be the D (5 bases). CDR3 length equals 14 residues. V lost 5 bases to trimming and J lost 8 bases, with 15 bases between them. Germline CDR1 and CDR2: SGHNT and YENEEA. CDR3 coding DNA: TGTGCCAGCAGCCCCGCTCAGGGCAGGGGGGAGCTGTTTTTT. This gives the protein CASSPAQGRGELFF.

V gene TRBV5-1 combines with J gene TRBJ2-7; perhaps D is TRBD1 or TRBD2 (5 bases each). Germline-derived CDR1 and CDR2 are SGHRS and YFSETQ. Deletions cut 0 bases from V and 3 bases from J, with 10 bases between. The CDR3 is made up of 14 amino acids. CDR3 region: CASSLEAGSYEQYF. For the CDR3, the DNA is TGCGCCAGCAGCTTGGAGGCAGGGAGCTACGAGCAGTACTTC.

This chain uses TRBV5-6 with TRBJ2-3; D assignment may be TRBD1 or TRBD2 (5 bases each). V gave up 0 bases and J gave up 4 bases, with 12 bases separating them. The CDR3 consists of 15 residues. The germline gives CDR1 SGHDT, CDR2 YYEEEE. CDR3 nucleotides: TGTGCCAGCAGCTTGGGAGTGGGGGTTGCAGATACGCAGTATTTT. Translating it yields CASSLGVGVADTQYF.

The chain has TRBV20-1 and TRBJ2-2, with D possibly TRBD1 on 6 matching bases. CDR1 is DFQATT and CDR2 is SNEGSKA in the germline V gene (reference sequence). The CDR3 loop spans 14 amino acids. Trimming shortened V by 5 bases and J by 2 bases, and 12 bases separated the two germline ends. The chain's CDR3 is CSAPVGANTGELFF. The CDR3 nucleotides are TGCAGTGCTCCAGTGGGGGCTAACACCGGGGAGCTGTTTTTT.

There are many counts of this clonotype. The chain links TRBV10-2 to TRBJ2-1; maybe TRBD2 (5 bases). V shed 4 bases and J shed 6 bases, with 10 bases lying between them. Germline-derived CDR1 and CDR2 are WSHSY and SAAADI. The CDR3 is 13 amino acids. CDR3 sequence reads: CASSAVLANEQFF. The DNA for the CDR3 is TGCGCCAGCAGTGCAGTTCTAGCCAATGAGCAGTTCTTC.

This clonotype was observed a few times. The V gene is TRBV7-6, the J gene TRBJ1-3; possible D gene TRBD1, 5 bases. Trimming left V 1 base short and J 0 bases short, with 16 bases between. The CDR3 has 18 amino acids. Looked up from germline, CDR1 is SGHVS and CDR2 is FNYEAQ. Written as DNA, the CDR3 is TGTGCCAGCAGCTTAGGGATAAATCAGGGAGCCTCTGGAAACACCATATATTTT. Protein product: CASSLGINQGASGNTIYF.

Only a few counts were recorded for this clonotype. The chain's CDR3 is CSVGGRNNEQFF. In DNA, the CDR3 is TGCAGCGTTGGGGGTAGAAACAATGAGCAGTTCTTC. J is TRBJ2-1 and V is TRBV29-1; D not certain. Germline V gene data show CDR1 as SQVTM and CDR2 as ANQGSEA. The CDR3 extends over 12 amino acids. The ends were cut back, 4 bases at V and 5 bases at J, with 9 bases in the middle.

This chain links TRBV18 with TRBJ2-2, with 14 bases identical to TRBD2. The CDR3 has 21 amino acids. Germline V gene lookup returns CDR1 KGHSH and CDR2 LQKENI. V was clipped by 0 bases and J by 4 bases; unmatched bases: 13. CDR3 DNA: TGTGCCAGCTCACCACCCCCGAGCCGACTAGCGGGAGGGCTTGCCACCGGGGAGCTGTTTTTT. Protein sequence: CASSPPPSRLAGGLATGELFF. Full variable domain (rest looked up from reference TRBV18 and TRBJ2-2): NAGVMQNPRHLVRRRGQEARLRCSPMKGHSHVYWYRQLPEEGLKFMVYLQKENIIDESGMPKERFSAEFPKEGPSILRIQQVVRGDSAAYFCASSPPPSRLAGGLATGELFFGEGSRLTVL.

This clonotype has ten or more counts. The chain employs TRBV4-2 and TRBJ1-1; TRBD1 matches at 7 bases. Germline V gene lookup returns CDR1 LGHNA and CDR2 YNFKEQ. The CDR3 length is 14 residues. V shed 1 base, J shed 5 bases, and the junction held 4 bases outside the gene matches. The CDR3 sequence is CASSQVPGGTEAFF. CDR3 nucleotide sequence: TGTGCCAGCAGCCAAGTCCCAGGGGGGACTGAAGCTTTCTTT.

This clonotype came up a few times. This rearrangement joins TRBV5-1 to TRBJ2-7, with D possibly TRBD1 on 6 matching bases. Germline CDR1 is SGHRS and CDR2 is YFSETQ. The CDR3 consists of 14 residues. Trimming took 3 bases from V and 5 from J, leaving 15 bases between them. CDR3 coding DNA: TGCGCCAGCAGCTCTCAGGGGCAATACCACGAGCAGTACTTC. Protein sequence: CASSSQGQYHEQYF.

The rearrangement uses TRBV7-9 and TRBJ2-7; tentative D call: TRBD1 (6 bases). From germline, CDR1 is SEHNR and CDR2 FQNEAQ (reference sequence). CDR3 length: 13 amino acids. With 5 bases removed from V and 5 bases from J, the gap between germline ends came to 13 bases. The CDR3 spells CASSLQQGNEQYF. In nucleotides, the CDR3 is TGTGCCAGCAGCCTCCAGCAGGGGAACGAGCAGTACTTC.

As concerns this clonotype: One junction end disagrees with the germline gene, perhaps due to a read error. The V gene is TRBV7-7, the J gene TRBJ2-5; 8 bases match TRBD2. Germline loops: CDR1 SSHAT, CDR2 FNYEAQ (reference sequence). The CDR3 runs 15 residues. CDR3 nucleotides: TGTGCTAGCAGCTTAGGTAGCGGGGCCCAAGAGACCCAGTACTTC. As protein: CASSLGSGAQETQYF.

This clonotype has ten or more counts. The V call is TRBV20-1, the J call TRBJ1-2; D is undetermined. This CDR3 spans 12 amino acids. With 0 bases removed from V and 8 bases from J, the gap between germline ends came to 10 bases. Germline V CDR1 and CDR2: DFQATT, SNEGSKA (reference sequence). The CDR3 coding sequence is TGCAGTGCTAGAGAGGCAGGAGGGGGCTACACCTTC. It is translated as CSAREAGGGYTF.

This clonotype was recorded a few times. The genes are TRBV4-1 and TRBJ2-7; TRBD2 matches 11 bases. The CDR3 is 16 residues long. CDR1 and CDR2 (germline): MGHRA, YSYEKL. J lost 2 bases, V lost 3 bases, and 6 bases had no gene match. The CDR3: CASSQAPGLAAYEQYF. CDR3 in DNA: TGCGCCAGCAGCCAGGCTCCGGGACTAGCGGCCTACGAGCAGTACTTC.

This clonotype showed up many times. This chain's CDR3 is CASSIAGTNEKLFF. As DNA, the CDR3 is TGTGCCAGTAGTATAGCCGGAACTAATGAAAAACTGTTTTTT. This sequence joins TRBV19 and TRBJ1-4; D ambiguous. The V gene's germline CDR1 is LNHDA and CDR2 SQIVND (reference sequence). CDR3 length: 14 residues. Between the trimmed V and J ends, which lost 1 base and 1 base, there was a span of 4 bases.

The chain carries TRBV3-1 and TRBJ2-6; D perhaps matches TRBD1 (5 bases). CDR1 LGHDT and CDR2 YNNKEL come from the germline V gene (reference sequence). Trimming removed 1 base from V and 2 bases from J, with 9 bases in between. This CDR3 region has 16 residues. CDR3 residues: CASSQVQGAGANVLTF. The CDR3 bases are TGTGCCAGCAGCCAAGTTCAAGGGGCTGGGGCCAACGTCCTGACTTTC.

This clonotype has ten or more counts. The CDR3: CASSRQGNTEAFF. CDR3 sequence (DNA): TGTGCCAGCAGCAGACAGGGAAACACTGAAGCTTTCTTT. The chain uses TRBV11-2 and TRBJ1-1; 7 bases align to TRBD1. The CDR3 length is 13 residues. Germline lookup yields CDR1 SGHAT and CDR2 FQNNGV. Trimming at V came to 5 bases and at J to 2 bases, leaving 2 bases not matched to a gene.